This passage covers 16 T cell receptor beta chains from one sample sequenced in a study of cytomegalovirus exposure and HLA in healthy donors (dated by TCRdb to about 2017). Preparation of the library involved the immunoSEQ multiplex PCR assay. For the multiplex PCR, a mixture combining 60 forward primers for TCR Vbeta segments and 13 reverse primers for TCR Jbeta segments was used. TCRdb carries this immuneACCESS record with in-frame sequences only. Its versions omit some clonotypes, under half of them owing to an unresolved V gene in the studies checked, with the rest unexplained. The sample table contains about 140,000 clones; only one count was recorded for roughly four fifths of them. The ten largest clones add up to roughly 3.2% of the sample. Sequences were obtained from PBMCs. These receptors were collected from a young man in good health and CMV-seropositive.

The V gene is TRBV5-6, the J gene TRBJ2-1; a possible D gene is TRBD2 (6 bases). V lost 4 bases to trimming and J lost 0 bases, with 17 bases between them. CDR1 SGHDT and CDR2 YYEEEE come from the germline V gene. This CDR3 is 17 amino acids long. The CDR3 region is CASSLGGALSSYNEQFF. The CDR3 DNA reads TGTGCCAGCAGCCTCGGGGGAGCGCTGAGCTCCTACAATGAGCAGTTCTTC.

The chain carries TRBV9 and TRBJ2-2; TRBD2 might be the D (6 bases). This CDR3 comprises 17 residues. Per germline, CDR1 SGDLS and CDR2 YYNGEE. Trimming cost V 0 bases and J 6 bases, with 18 bases left between them. The CDR3, as DNA: TGTGCCAGCAGCGTAGGTGGATCGGGGAGGATGGCCGGGGAGCTGTTTTTT. Translating it yields CASSVGGSGRMAGELFF.

The rearrangement joins TRBV18 to TRBJ1-5; D may be TRBD1 (6 bases). This CDR3 has 16 residues. Germline V gene sequence: CDR1 KGHSH, CDR2 LQKENI. The V end lost 0 bases, the J end lost 0 bases, and 9 bases lay between the germline ends. The CDR3 region has the DNA TGTGCCAGCTCACCACCGGGGGCCAGTAGCAATCAGCCCCAGCATTTT. As protein: CASSPPGASSNQPQHF.

The chain uses TRBV10-1 and TRBJ2-7; 7 nucleotides align to TRBD2. CDR1 and CDR2 from the germline V gene are WNHNN and SYGVQD (reference sequence). Trimming removed 0 bases from V and 2 bases from J; junction bases left unmatched: 10. The CDR3 has 17 amino acids. CDR3 DNA: TGCGCCAGCAGTGAGTCGAACAAGCTAGCGGATCCCTACGAGCAGTACTTC. This sequence encodes CASSESNKLADPYEQYF.

The chain is built from TRBV5-1 and TRBJ1-2; D is possibly TRBD1 (6 bases). Per the germline V gene, CDR1 is SGHRS and CDR2 is YFSETQ. Trimming left V 3 bases short and J 8 bases short, with 17 bases between. This CDR3 has 14 residues. CDR3 nucleotides: TGCGCCAGCAGCTCATCCGGGCCAGGGGAAGGCTACACCTTC. Translation gives CASSSSGPGEGYTF. Based on the CDR3 plus reference TRBV5-1 and TRBJ1-2, the full variable domain is KAGVTQTPRYLIKTRGQQVTLSCSPISGHRSVSWYQQTPGQGLQFLFEYFSETQRNKGNFPGRFSGRQFSNSRSEMNVSTLELGDSALYLCASSSSGPGEGYTFGSGTRLTVV.

The CDR3 nucleotides read TGTGCCAGCAGCTTTAGCGAACTTAACACAGATACGCAGTATTTT. Its translation: CASSFSELNTDTQYF. The rearrangement uses TRBV7-8 and TRBJ2-3, with D possibly TRBD2 on 5 matching bases. The CDR3 covers 15 residues. V lost 3 bases and J 2 bases, leaving 12 bases between the germline ends. Germline loops: CDR1 SGHVS, CDR2 FQNEAQ.

V gene TRBV7-6 combines with J gene TRBJ1-2; perhaps TRBD1 as D (6 bases). The CDR3 spans 13 residues. Germline loops: CDR1 SGHVS, CDR2 FNYEAQ. The V end lost 2 bases, the J end lost 6 bases, and 10 bases lay between the germline ends. CDR3 bases: TGTGCCAGCAGCTTACAGGGGAGAGATGGCTACACCTTC. Translation gives CASSLQGRDGYTF.

This clone was observed a few times. The chain combines TRBV7-8 with TRBJ1-5, with a weak D call TRBD1 (5 bases). Germline V gene sequence: CDR1 SGHVS, CDR2 FQNEAQ. V lost 4 bases to trimming and J lost 9 bases, with 19 bases between them. The CDR3 has 15 amino acids. The CDR3 nucleotides are TGTGCCAGCAGCTACTATACTGGGGGGGGAAGGCCCCAGCATTTT. Residues: CASSYYTGGGRPQHF.

The chain combines TRBV7-9 with TRBJ1-3, with 8 bases aligning to TRBD1. Germline CDR1 and CDR2: SEHNR and FQNEAQ (reference sequence). With 10 bases clipped from V and 6 bases from J, the junction kept 14 bases outside the gene matches. The CDR3 is made up of 15 amino acids. The CDR3 region is CATGTTQGDENTIYF. The DNA for the CDR3 is TGTGCCACCGGAACGACACAGGGGGATGAAAACACCATATATTTT.

This chain uses TRBV27 with TRBJ1-2; a possible D gene is TRBD1 (5 bases). Germline lookup yields CDR1 MNHEY and CDR2 SMNVEV (reference sequence). V was trimmed by 8 bases and J by 5 bases, leaving 18 bases between them. The CDR3 has 14 amino acids. CDR3 DNA: TGTGCCAGCTGGGGGGGAGGGAATAATTATGGCTACACCTTC. Residues: CASWGGGNNYGYTF.

The V gene is TRBV28, the J gene TRBJ2-1; D remains unclear. CDR1 is MDHEN and CDR2 is SYDVKM in the germline V gene. V was trimmed by 8 bases and J by 4 bases, leaving 3 bases between them. CDR3 length: 10 amino acids. DNA for the CDR3: TGTGCCAGCCGTTACAATGAGCAGTTCTTC. It translates to CASRYNEQFF.

The chain combines TRBV30 with TRBJ2-7; 11 bases agree with TRBD2. Trimming cost V 0 bases and J 2 bases; bases outside gene matches: 3. Germline V gene data show CDR1 as GTSNPN and CDR2 as SVGIG (reference sequence). The CDR3 length is 15 residues. CDR3 sequence reads: CAWSVGTSGTYEQYF. CDR3 coding DNA: TGTGCCTGGAGTGTAGGGACTAGCGGTACCTACGAGCAGTACTTC.

The chain is built from TRBV5-5 and TRBJ1-3; D may be TRBD1 (6 bases). V was clipped by 1 base and J by 8 bases, with 16 bases between them. There are 15 residues in the CDR3. Germline assignment: CDR1 SGHKS and CDR2 YYEKEE (reference sequence). CDR3 residues: CASSLLNRVIDTIYF. The CDR3 region has the DNA TGTGCCAGCAGCTTGCTTAACAGGGTGATTGACACCATATATTTT.

The chain couples TRBV30 to TRBJ1-6, with TRBD1 matching over 7 bases. Germline V gene lookup returns CDR1 GTSNPN and CDR2 SVGIG (reference sequence). This CDR3 spans 12 amino acids. V gave up 5 bases and J gave up 8 bases; unmatched junction bases: 3. The CDR3 sequence: CAWGDRDSPLHF. CDR3 nucleotides: TGTGCCTGGGGAGACAGGGATTCACCCCTCCACTTT.

V gene TRBV30 combines with J gene TRBJ2-1, with 8 positions matching TRBD2. The CDR3 loop spans 14 amino acids. The V gene's germline CDR1 is GTSNPN and CDR2 SVGIG (reference sequence). The ends lost 3 bases at V and 4 bases at J; junction bases unmatched: 5. CDR3: CAWRGAGVYNEQFF. DNA of the CDR3: TGTGCCTGGAGAGGAGCGGGAGTATACAATGAGCAGTTCTTC.

The chain combines TRBV6-1 with TRBJ2-7; D may be TRBD1 (6 bases). Trimming pared 9 bases from V and 0 bases from J, leaving 18 bases between. The CDR3 length is 15 residues. Germline CDR1 MNHNS, CDR2 SASEGT. CDR3 region: CASRDRTAFSYEQYF. For the CDR3, the DNA is TGTGCCAGTCGCGATCGGACAGCCTTCTCCTACGAGCAGTACTTC.